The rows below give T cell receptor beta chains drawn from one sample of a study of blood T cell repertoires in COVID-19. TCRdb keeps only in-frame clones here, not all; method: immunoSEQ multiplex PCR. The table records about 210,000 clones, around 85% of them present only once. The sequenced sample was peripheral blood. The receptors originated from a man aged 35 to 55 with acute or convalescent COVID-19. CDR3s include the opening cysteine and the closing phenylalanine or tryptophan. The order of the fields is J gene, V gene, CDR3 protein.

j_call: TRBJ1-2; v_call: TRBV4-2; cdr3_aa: CASSQGLDGYTF
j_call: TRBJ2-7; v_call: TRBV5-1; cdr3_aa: CASSLGLPISYEQYF
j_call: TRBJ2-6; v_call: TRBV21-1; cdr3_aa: CASSNTRLVISGANVLTF
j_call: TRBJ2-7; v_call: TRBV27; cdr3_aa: CASSWGQTSYEQYF
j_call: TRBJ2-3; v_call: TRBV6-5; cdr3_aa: CASSSDGGGGKDTQYF
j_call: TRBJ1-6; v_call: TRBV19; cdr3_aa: CASSIASAGSPLHF
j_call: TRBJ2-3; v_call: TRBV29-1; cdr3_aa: CSVTSGTTDTQYF
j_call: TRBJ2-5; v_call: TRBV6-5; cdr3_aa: CASSYGGASRETQYF
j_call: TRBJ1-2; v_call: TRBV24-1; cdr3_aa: CATSDWDRQGYTF
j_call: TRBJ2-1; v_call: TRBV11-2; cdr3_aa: CASSPQGQAPQGQFF
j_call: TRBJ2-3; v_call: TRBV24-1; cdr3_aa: CATSDLSRGVADTQYF
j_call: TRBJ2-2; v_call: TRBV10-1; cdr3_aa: CASRSGTGRTGELFF
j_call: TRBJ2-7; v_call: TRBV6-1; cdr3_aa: CASSESLYEQYF
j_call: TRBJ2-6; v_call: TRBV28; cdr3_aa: CASSLGGDGANVLTF
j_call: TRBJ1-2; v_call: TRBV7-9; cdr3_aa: CASSLGQGAGDGYTF
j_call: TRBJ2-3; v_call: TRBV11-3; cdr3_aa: CASSTGGTSTDTQYF
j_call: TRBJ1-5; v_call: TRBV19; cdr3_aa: CASRQGDQPQHF
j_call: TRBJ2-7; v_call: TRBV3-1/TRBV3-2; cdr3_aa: CASTSGGASREQYF
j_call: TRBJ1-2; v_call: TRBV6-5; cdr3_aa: CASSYGGDRGPYGYTF
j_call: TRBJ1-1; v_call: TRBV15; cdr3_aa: CATSRDRDRSSWTEAFF
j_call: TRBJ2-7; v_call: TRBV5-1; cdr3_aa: CASSKGADGNYEQYF
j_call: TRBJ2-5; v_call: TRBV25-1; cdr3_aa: CASSEYRDSGDETQYF
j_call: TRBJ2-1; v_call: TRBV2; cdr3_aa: CASSGSSGTSYNEQFF
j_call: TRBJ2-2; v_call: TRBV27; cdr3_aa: CASSFWRDTGELFF
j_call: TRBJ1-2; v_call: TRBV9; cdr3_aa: CASSVGGPSYGYTF
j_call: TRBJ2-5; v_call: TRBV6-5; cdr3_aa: CASRLVPQETQYF
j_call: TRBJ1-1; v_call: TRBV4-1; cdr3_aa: CASSQGRMGAETEAFF
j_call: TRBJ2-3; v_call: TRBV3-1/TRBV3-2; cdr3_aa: CASSPQTQADTQYF
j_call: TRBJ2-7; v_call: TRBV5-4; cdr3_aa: CASSWGQEAYEQYF
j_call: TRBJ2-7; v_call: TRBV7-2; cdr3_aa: CASSLGGGGRTYEQYF
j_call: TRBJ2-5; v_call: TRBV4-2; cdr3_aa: CASSQTSQETQYF
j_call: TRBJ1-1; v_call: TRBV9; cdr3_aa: CASSVDDREAFF
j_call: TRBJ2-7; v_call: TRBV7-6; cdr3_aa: CASSLGGGGAPFYEQYF
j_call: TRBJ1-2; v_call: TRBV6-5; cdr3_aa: CASSYSLQELNGYTF
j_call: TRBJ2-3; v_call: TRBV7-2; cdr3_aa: CASSSSRLSSTDTQYF